Listed below are T cell receptor beta chains from one sample, sequenced in a study of T cells in Graves' hyperthyroidism and ophthalmopathy. TCRdb itself ran the multiplex PCR reads through MiXCR, one entry per CDR3 protein. The data show around 270,000 distinct CDR3 sequences, with roughly 18% seen just once and approximately 37% held by the top ten. Sequenced sample: blood. The receptors were gathered from a man aged 50 or older with Graves' ophthalmopathy. Both conserved end residues are part of each CDR3.

j_call	cdr3_length	v_call	cdr3_aa
TRBJ2-3	19	TRBV20-1	CSAQSPSGSVRGGTDTQYF
TRBJ2-2	14	TRBV24-1	CATRRQGNPGELFF
TRBJ1-6	12	TRBV5-1	CASSSGDSPLHF
TRBJ2-7	12	TRBV29-1	CSVVRGAYEQYF
TRBJ2-7	13	TRBV4-2	CASSQGGAYEQYF
TRBJ2-3	16	TRBV14	CASRERTSRTADTQYF
TRBJ2-3	18	TRBV5-6	CASSPLPTSGRGADTQYF
TRBJ2-5	15	TRBV6-6	CASSYSGTPQETQYF
TRBJ2-3	17	TRBV7-3	CASSSPLGTGDTDTQYF
TRBJ2-7	14	TRBV20-1	CSARVTGEGYEQYF
TRBJ1-5	14	TRBV19	CASLDRANNQPQHF
TRBJ2-1	15	TRBV5-1	CASSDGQGSYNEQFF
TRBJ2-5	12	TRBV30	CAWRGYQETQYF
TRBJ2-7	13	TRBV7-9	CASSAPGQYEQYF
TRBJ2-1	15	TRBV5-4	CASSRRGGNIDEQFF
TRBJ2-1	17	TRBV28	CASRRASGPFSYNEQFF
TRBJ2-3	12	TRBV6-1	CASSDLQDTQYF
TRBJ2-2	15	TRBV5-1	CASSERMGNTGELFF
TRBJ1-6	15	TRBV6-5	CASSYSLLGNSPLHF
TRBJ2-5	12	TRBV24-1	CATSDSAGTQYF
TRBJ1-1	14	TRBV6-1	CASSGAGHNTEAFF
TRBJ2-3	17	TRBV5-1	CASSEMGLAGVTDTQYF
TRBJ2-7	14	TRBV2	CASMGAGRSYEQYF
TRBJ2-5	11	TRBV24-1	CAAGSQETQYF
TRBJ1-3	17	TRBV15	CATSVGPPDRGSNTIYF